The present T cell receptor beta chain was sequenced within a study of shared clonotypes between healthy human individuals. Libraries were prepared by immunoSEQ multiplex PCR; TCRdb keeps only in-frame clonotypes and omits some of them. Of roughly 600,000 clones listed, roughly 98% are singletons. CDR1 is SGHTA and CDR2 is FQGNSA in the germline V gene. The CDR3 is made up of 15 amino acids. V lost 1 base, J lost 5 bases, and 4 bases stayed unmatched. Only CD45RO-negative cells positively selected for CCR7 counted as naive CD8 cells, so terminally differentiated effector memory CD45RA+ cells were excluded.

The chain employs TRBV7-2 and TRBJ2-3, with TRBD1 identical over 9 bases. The clonotype originates from a man in his thirties or forties in good health. The sample consisted of naive CD8+ T cells sorted from blood. CDR3 bases: TGTGCCAGCAGCTTAGGCGGGACAGGGATAGATACGCAGTATTTT. Translation gives CASSLGGTGIDTQYF.